What follows are 12 T cell receptor beta chains derived from one specimen sequenced in a study of shared clonotypes between healthy human individuals (dated by TCRdb to 2018 to 2021). Receptor libraries were prepared by the immunoSEQ multiplex PCR assay. Sourced from immuneACCESS, this table was stored by TCRdb with only in-frame sequences that have V and J called. A share of the clones is absent; for the studies checked, an unresolved V gene accounts for under half, and the remainder has no known explanation. This sample is represented by approximately 2.5 million clones; 90% to 95% of them were singletons. Together, the top ten hold about 0.34% of the sample. The sequencing input was naive CD4+ T cells from PBMCs. Taken with the paper, the label for cell subset or site translates to: CD45RA+ positively selected. The receptors shown here come from a man younger than 35 in good health. Some clones in this sample may be carry-over from other donors' samples.

Worth noting for this clone: Within the sample, other DNA sequences also encode this same CDR3. This chain joins TRBV6-5 and TRBJ1-1; D perhaps matches TRBD1 (5 bases). CDR3 length: 13 amino acids. CDR1 and CDR2 from the germline V gene are MNHEY and SVGAGI. Trimming pared 6 bases from V and 3 bases from J, leaving 11 bases between. This CDR3 is CASSPGAYTEAFF. CDR3 nucleotide sequence: TGTGCCAGCAGCCCCGGGGCTTACACTGAAGCTTTCTTT.

This sequence joins TRBV2 and TRBJ2-5; TRBD1 might be the D (7 bases). Germline CDR1 is SNHLY and CDR2 is FYNNEI. The CDR3 covers 13 residues. The V end lost 7 bases, the J end lost 4 bases, and 13 bases lay between the germline ends. The chain's CDR3 is CASTRGVSETQYF. The CDR3 DNA follows: TGTGCCAGCACCAGGGGGGTATCAGAGACCCAGTACTTC.

This chain links TRBV5-1 with TRBJ1-1, with TRBD1 matching 7 bases. The V gene end was trimmed by 9 bases and the J gene end by 0 bases; junction bases not matched to a gene: 8. Germline-derived CDR1 and CDR2 are SGHRS and YFSETQ. The CDR3 has 14 amino acids. CDR3: CATARDSLNTEAFF. Written as DNA, the CDR3 is TGCGCCACAGCCAGGGACAGCTTGAACACTGAAGCTTTCTTT.

The chain couples TRBV15 to TRBJ2-7; unclear D gene. This CDR3 is 16 amino acids long. The V gene's germline CDR1 is LNHNV and CDR2 YYDKDF (reference sequence). V was clipped by 3 bases and J by 6 bases, with 21 bases between them. CDR3 coding DNA: TGTGCCACCAGCAGTCAGCCCGGGCCCGCTGGAAGCGAGCAGTACTTC. Encoded protein: CATSSQPGPAGSEQYF. The whole variable domain, remainder taken from reference TRBV15 and TRBJ2-7, is DAMVIQNPRYQVTQFGKPVTLSCSQTLNHNVMYWYQQKSSQAPKLLFHYYDKDFNNEADTPDNFQSRRPNTSFCFLDIRSPGLGDTAMYLCATSSQPGPAGSEQYFGPGTRLTVT.

The gene calls are TRBV6-4 and TRBJ2-3, with a weak D call TRBD2 (6 bases). From germline, CDR1 is MRHNA and CDR2 SNTAGT. The ends were cut back, 6 bases at V and 2 bases at J, with 15 bases in the middle. The CDR3 sequence is 15 residues long. As DNA, the CDR3 is TGTGCCAGCAGCGGAACCGGGACTGACACAGATACGCAGTATTTT. Amino acids: CASSGTGTDTDTQYF.

V is TRBV9 and J is TRBJ2-7; 14 bases are a match to TRBD2. The CDR3 runs to 14 residues. CDR1 and CDR2 (germline): SGDLS, YYNGEE. V trimming: 4 bases; J trimming: 9 bases; junction bases outside the gene matches: 6. The CDR3 reads CASSRGLAGAGQYF. The CDR3 DNA sequence: TGTGCCAGCAGCAGGGGACTAGCGGGAGCAGGGCAGTACTTC.

The chain employs TRBV5-5 and TRBJ2-1, with 12 bases lining up with TRBD2. CDR1 is SGHKS and CDR2 is YYEKEE in the germline V gene (reference sequence). There are 16 residues in the CDR3. J was trimmed by 10 bases and V by 3 bases; bases with no gene match: 11. CDR3 in amino acids: CASSSNPSGRAGEQFF. The CDR3 bases are TGTGCCAGCAGCTCAAATCCTAGCGGGAGGGCGGGAGAGCAGTTCTTC. Based on the CDR3 plus reference TRBV5-5 and TRBJ2-1, the full variable domain is DAGVTQSPTHLIKTRGQQVTLRCSPISGHKSVSWYQQVLGQGPQFIFQYYEKEERGRGNFPDRFSARQFPNYSSELNVNALLLGDSALYLCASSSNPSGRAGEQFFGPGTRLTVL.

This rearrangement joins TRBV6-5 to TRBJ2-7; 9 bases agree with TRBD1. V trimming: 2 bases; J trimming: 7 bases; junction bases outside the gene matches: 9. The CDR3 is made up of 15 amino acids. Per the germline V gene, CDR1 is MNHEY and CDR2 is SVGAGI. Here the CDR3 reads CASSYTLGQGREQYF. The CDR3 region has the DNA TGTGCCAGCAGTTACACATTGGGACAGGGAAGGGAGCAGTACTTC.

A note on this clone: The junction departs from germline at one end; a sequencing error may be responsible. The CDR3 sequence: CASRLGLATAGELFF. CDR3 nucleotides: TGCGCCAGCAGGTTGGGACTAGCTACAGCCGGGGAGCTGTTTTTT. The genes are TRBV5-1 and TRBJ2-2; 9 bases agree with TRBD2. CDR3 length equals 15 residues. Germline lookup yields CDR1 SGHRS and CDR2 YFSETQ.

CDR3 nucleotides: TGCGCCAGCAGCTCGAGGGCCGGGAGTGAAAAACTGTTTTTT. Translation: CASSSRAGSEKLFF. The chain employs TRBV5-1 and TRBJ1-4, with D hard to call. Trimming stripped 3 bases from V and 7 bases from J, with 13 bases between. The germline CDR1 and CDR2 sequences are SGHRS and YFSETQ. The CDR3 is 14 residues long.

The chain uses TRBV6-5 and TRBJ2-5; D possibly corresponds to TRBD1 (5 bases). The closer fit of TRBJ2-7 to the DNA end suggests the J call may be wrong. Germline CDR1 is MNHEY and CDR2 is SVGAGI. The CDR3 covers 11 residues. The CDR3 DNA follows: TGTGCCAGCAGTTGGGGCCACGAGCAGTACTTC. Protein: CASSWGHEQYF.

The J gene is TRBJ1-1, the V gene TRBV12-2. TRBV12-2 is a documented pseudogene. This CDR3 is 18 amino acids long. The CDR3 sequence: CASRFNNGRGQDHTEAFF. Written as DNA, the CDR3 is TGTGCAAGTCGCTTTAATAACGGCCGAGGGCAGGACCACACTGAAGCTTTCTTT.